These T cell receptor beta chains were read from a single sample in a study of T-cell reconstitution after alpha-beta-depleted transplantation in children. In TCRdb, the PCR reads were re-called with MiXCR into one record per CDR3 protein. Counted here are 240,000 or so distinct CDR3 sequences, more than 10% occurring once; the ten biggest clones make up about 2.4%. The starting material was PBMCs from the stem cell graft donor, obtained from the stem cell graft. The receptors were sampled from a human donor who donated a stem cell graft to a child with acute lymphoblastic leukemia. CDR3s include the opening cysteine and the closing phenylalanine or tryptophan.

cdr3_aa	v_call	j_call
CASSLSSWIGQGGEKLFF	TRBV27	TRBJ1-4
CATSLRSGELFF	TRBV24-1	TRBJ2-2
CASSYSGLNTGELFF	TRBV18	TRBJ2-2
CASSYRRGNSPLHF	TRBV6-2/TRBV6-3	TRBJ1-6
CSLASGGTPYEQYF	TRBV20-1	TRBJ2-7
CASSRTGTSGNTIYF	TRBV27	TRBJ1-3
CASPTPSYNEQFF	TRBV6-5	TRBJ2-1
CSARTSGANTGELFF	TRBV20-1	TRBJ2-2
CASSSTGEPKYF	TRBV6-5	TRBJ2-7
CSVGTGQETQYF	TRBV29-1	TRBJ2-5
CASTGTSSRDGYTF	TRBV4-1	TRBJ1-2
CSVEERWTGGIGYTF	TRBV29-1	TRBJ1-2
CASSHNRRPYNEQFF	TRBV19	TRBJ2-1
CASSTTGWQETQYF	TRBV5-1	TRBJ2-5
CASSPRTLYQPQHF	TRBV6-2/TRBV6-3	TRBJ1-5
CSVEYGAHEQYF	TRBV29-1	TRBJ2-7
CSARDGARPNTEAFF	TRBV20-1	TRBJ1-1
CASRNGVLGYEQYF	TRBV27	TRBJ2-7
CAWKTSGTYEQYF	TRBV30	TRBJ2-7
CSAFTGEGDNSPLHF	TRBV20-1	TRBJ1-6
CATQSYYNEQFF	TRBV24-1	TRBJ2-1
CASSRRPAKDGYTF	TRBV27	TRBJ1-2
CSAQSGDGVYGYTF	TRBV20-1	TRBJ1-2
CASSIRDRGRGEQYF	TRBV5-1	TRBJ2-7
CASSYVRMKGAGETQYF	TRBV6-5	TRBJ2-5
CASSQDWGARHMYNEQFF	TRBV4-3	TRBJ2-1
CAAVSGEKADTQYF	TRBV10-3	TRBJ2-3
CASSLDRNPPIHF	TRBV5-1	TRBJ1-6
CASNPGQVAAGYTF	TRBV7-9	TRBJ1-2
CASRGTAFYEQYF	TRBV6-5	TRBJ2-7
CSASLATNYNEQFF	TRBV20-1	TRBJ2-1